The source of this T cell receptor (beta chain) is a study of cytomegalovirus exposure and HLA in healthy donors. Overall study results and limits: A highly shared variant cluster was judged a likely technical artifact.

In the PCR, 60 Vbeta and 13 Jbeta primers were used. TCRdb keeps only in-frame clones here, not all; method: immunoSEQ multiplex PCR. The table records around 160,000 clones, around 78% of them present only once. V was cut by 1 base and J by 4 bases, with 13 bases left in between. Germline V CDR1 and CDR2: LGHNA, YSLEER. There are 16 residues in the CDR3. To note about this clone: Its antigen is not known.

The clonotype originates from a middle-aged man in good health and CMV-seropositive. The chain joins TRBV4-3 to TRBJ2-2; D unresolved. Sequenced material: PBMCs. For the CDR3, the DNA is TGCGCCAGCAGCCAAGTATTCCGGCTAGGCACCGGGGAGCTGTTTTTT. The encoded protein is CASSQVFRLGTGELFF.